Many counts were recorded for the clone carrying this T cell receptor beta chain. The sample originates from a study of low-dose radiotherapy and immunotherapy resistance in tumors. As to time point: before trial treatment. Primers targeting TRAV and TRBV primed first-strand cDNA, covering alpha and beta chains. With a V-primer adapter and a constant-region primer, TCRs were amplified for approximately 20 PCR cycles. TCRdb reprocessed the reads with MiXCR, giving one entry per CDR3 protein. The sample consists of around 90,000 distinct CDR3 sequences, 15% to 20% of them appearing once. The TCR originated in a male donor with prostate cancer. Sequenced here: PBMCs, sampled before treatment.

CDR3 in DNA: TGTGCCAGCAGTCCCCGGACTAGCGGGACCCACGAGCAGTACTTC. Protein product: CASSPRTSGTHEQYF. V is TRBV12-3 or TRBV12-4 and J is TRBJ2-7; 12 bases are a match to TRBD2. This CDR3 spans 15 amino acids. The ends lost 5 bases at V and 5 bases at J; junction bases unmatched: 7.